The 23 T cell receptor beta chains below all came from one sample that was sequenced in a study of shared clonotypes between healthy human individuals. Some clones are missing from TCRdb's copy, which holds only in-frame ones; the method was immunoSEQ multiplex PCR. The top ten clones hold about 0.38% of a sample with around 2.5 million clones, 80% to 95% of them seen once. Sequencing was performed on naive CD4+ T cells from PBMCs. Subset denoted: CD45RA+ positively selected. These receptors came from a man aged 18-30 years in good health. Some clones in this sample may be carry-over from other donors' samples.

The CDR3 DNA reads as TGTGCCAGCAGAACCGGGAATGAAGCTTTCTTT. It codes for CASRTGNEAFF. The genes are TRBV6-1 and TRBJ1-1; D is unresolved. V gave up 6 bases and J gave up 7 bases, with 9 bases separating them. Germline V lookup: CDR1 MNHNS, CDR2 SASEGT. The CDR3 extends over 11 amino acids.

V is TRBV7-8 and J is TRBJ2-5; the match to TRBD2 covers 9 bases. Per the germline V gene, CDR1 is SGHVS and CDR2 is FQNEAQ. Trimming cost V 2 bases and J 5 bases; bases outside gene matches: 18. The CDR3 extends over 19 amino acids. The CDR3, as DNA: TGTGCCAGCAGCTTAAGGGGGGGCTACGGGTTGCGGGAGGGCGAGACCCAGTACTTC. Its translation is CASSLRGGYGLREGETQYF.

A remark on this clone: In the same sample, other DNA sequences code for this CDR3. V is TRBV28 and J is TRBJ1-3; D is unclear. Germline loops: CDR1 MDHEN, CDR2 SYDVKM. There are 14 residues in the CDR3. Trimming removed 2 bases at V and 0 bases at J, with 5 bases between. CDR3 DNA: TGTGCCAGCAGTTTAATCGGCTCTGGAAACACCATATATTTT. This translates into CASSLIGSGNTIYF.

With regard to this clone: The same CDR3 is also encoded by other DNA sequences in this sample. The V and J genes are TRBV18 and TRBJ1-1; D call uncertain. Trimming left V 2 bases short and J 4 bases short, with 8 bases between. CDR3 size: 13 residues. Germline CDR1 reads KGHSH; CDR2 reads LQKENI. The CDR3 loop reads CASSPGSGTEAFF. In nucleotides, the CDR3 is TGTGCCAGCTCACCAGGTTCGGGCACTGAAGCTTTCTTT.

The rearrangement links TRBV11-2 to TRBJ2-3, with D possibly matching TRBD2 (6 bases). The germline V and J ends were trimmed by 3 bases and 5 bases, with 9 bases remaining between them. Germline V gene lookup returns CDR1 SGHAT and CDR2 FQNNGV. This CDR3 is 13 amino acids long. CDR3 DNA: TGTGCCAGCAGCTTCCGGGGAGGAGATACGCAGTATTTT. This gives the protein CASSFRGGDTQYF.

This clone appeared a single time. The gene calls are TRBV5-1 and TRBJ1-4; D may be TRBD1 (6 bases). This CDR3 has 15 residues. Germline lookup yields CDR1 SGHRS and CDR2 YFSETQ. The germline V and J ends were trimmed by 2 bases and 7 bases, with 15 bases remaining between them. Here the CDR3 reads CASSFQAGAGEKLFF. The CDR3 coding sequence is TGCGCCAGCAGCTTCCAGGCAGGGGCGGGTGAAAAACTGTTTTTT.

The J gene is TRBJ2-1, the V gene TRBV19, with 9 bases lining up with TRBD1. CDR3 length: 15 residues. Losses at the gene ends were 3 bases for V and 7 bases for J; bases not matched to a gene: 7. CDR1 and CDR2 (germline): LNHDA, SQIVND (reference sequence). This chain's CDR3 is CASSMVGTGKNEQFF. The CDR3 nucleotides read TGTGCCAGTAGTATGGTTGGGACAGGGAAGAATGAGCAGTTCTTC.

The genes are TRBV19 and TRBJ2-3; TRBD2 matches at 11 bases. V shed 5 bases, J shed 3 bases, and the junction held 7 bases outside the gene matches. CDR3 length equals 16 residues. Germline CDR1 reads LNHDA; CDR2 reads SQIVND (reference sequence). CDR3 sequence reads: CASSPFTSGGTDTQYF. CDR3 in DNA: TGTGCCAGTAGTCCATTTACTAGCGGGGGTACAGATACGCAGTATTTT.

CDR3 amino acids: CASSPYFGGADQPQHF. The CDR3 DNA reads as TGTGCCAGCTCACCATATTTCGGGGGCGCCGATCAGCCCCAGCATTTT. This chain joins TRBV18 and TRBJ1-5, with D possibly matching TRBD1 (6 bases). The V end was cut by 2 bases, the J end by 5 bases, with 16 bases between. Per germline, CDR1 KGHSH and CDR2 LQKENI. The length of the CDR3 is 16 residues.

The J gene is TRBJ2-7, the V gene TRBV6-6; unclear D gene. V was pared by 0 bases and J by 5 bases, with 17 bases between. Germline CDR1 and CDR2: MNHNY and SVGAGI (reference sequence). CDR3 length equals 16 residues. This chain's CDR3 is CASSYSVMNGKDEQYF. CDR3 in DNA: TGTGCCAGCAGTTACTCGGTTATGAACGGAAAAGACGAGCAGTACTTC.

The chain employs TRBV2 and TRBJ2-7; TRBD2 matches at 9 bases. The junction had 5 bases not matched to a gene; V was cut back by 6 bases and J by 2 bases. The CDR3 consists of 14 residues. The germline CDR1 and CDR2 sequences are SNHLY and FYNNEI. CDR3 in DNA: TGTGCCAGCAGAAAGCGGGAGGCTACCTACGAGCAGTACTTC. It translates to CASRKREATYEQYF.

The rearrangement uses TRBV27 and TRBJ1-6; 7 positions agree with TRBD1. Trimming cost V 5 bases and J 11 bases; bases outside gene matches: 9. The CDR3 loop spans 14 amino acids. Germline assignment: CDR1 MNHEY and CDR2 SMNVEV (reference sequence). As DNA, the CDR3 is TGTGCCAGCAGTCCTAGACAGGGCTCCGCACCCCTCCACTTT. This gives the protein CASSPRQGSAPLHF.

CDR3 coding DNA: TGTGCCAGCAGCTTATTTGTTGCGGGAGGGCCGGATGAGCAGTTCTTC. Translated: CASSLFVAGGPDEQFF. The chain is built from TRBV7-2 and TRBJ2-1; 9 positions agree with TRBD2. In germline, CDR1 is SGHTA, CDR2 FQGNSA. V shed 2 bases, J shed 8 bases, and the junction held 10 bases outside the gene matches. The CDR3 consists of 16 residues.

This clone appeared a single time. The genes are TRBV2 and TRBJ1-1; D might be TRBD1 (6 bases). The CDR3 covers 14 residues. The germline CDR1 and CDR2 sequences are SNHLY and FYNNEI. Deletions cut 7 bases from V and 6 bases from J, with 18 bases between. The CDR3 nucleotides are TGTGCCAGCAATAAAGAGGGGGGCGGCTCTGAAGCTTTCTTT. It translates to CASNKEGGGSEAFF. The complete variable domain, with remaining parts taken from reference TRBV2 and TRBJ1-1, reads EPEVTQTPSHQVTQMGQEVILRCVPISNHLYFYWYRQILGQKVEFLVSFYNNEISEKSEIFDDQFSVERPDGSNFTLKIRSTKLEDSAMYFCASNKEGGGSEAFFGQGTRLTVV.

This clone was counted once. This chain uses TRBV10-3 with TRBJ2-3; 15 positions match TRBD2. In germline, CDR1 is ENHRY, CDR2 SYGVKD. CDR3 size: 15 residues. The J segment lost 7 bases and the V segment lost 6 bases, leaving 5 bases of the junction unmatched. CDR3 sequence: CAISGTSGRQNTQYF. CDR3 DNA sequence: TGTGCCATCAGCGGGACTAGCGGGAGGCAAAATACGCAGTATTTT.

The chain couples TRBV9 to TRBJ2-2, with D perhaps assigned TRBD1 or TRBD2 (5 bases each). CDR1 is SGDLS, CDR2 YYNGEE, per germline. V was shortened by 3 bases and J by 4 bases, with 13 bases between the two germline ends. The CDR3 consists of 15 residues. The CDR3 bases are TGTGCCAGCAGCGCTTCCAAGGGGACCACCGGGGAGCTGTTTTTT. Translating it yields CASSASKGTTGELFF. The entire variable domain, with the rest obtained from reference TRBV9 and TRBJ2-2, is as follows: DSGVTQTPKHLITATGQRVTLRCSPRSGDLSVYWYQQSLDQGLQFLIQYYNGEERAKGNILERFSAQQFPDLHSELNLSSLELGDSALYFCASSASKGTTGELFFGEGSRLTVL.

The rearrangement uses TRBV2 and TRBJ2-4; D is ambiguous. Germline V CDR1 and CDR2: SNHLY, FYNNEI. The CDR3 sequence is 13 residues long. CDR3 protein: CTSSRVGKNIQYF. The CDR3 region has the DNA TGTACAAGCAGTAGGGTAGGCAAAAACATTCAGTACTTC.

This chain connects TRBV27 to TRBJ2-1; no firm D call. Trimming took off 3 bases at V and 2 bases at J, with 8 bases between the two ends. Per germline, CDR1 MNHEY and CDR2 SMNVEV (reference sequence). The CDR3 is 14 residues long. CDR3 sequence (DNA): TGTGCCAGCAGTTTTACCCCACCCTACAATGAGCAGTTCTTC. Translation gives CASSFTPPYNEQFF.

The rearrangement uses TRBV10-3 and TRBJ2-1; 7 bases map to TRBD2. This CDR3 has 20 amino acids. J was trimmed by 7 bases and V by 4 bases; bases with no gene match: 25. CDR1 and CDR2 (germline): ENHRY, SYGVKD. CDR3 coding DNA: TGTGCCATCAGTGTGGTCGCTACACCGACTAGCCAAATGGAAGGGAATGAGCAGTTCTTC. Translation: CAISVVATPTSQMEGNEQFF.

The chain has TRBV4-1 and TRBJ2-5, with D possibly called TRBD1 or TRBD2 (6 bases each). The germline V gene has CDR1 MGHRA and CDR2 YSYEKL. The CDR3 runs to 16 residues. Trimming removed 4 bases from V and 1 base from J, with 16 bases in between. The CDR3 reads CASSPGERTVQETQYF. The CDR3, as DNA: TGCGCCAGCAGCCCGGGGGAACGGACAGTCCAAGAGACCCAGTACTTC.

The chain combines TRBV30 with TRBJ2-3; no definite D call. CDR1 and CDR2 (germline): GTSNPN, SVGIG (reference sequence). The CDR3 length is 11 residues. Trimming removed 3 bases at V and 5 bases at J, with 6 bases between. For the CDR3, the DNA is TGTGCCTGGAGGGTAGAAGATACGCAGTATTTT. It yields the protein CAWRVEDTQYF.

The CDR3 sequence: CASSPRQGGSSYEQYF. The DNA of the CDR3 is TGTGCCAGCAGCCCCCGACAGGGAGGAAGCTCCTACGAGCAGTACTTC. The chain employs TRBV7-3 and TRBJ2-7, with D maybe TRBD1 (7 bases). V was cut by 5 bases and J by 0 bases, with 17 bases left in between. CDR1 is SGHTA, CDR2 FQGTGA, per germline. The CDR3 totals 16 residues.

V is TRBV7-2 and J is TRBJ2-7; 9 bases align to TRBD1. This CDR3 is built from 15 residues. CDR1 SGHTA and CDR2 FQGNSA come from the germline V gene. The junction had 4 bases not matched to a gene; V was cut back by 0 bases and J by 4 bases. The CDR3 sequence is CASSLAWDRAYEQYF. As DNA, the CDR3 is TGTGCCAGCAGCTTAGCTTGGGACAGGGCTTACGAGCAGTACTTC.